This record concerns one T cell receptor beta chain sequence. This clone's antigen is unknown. Qualities for individual bases were not recorded, and no much larger clone is one base off. This specimen belongs to a study of T cell responses to AZD1222 COVID-19 vaccine (dated by TCRdb to about 2021). With regard to the full study: TCR sequencing was performed for 233 trial participants, of whom roughly 200 were given two doses of AZD1222 and approximately 25 were given two doses of MenACWY control vaccine. Trial participants were enrolled by age into subgroups of 18-55, 56-69 and 70-plus years, and 148, 28 and 57 TCR-sequenced participants, respectively, were included in these subgroups.

The CDR3 regions of human TCRbeta chains were subjected to immunosequencing. From the authors' description of their analysis: TCRs in the repertoires were compared against a reference library of SARS-CoV-2-specific TCRs that had been generated with the MIRA antigen-specificity platform. Breadth was defined as the fraction of unique TCRs that were SARS-CoV-2-associated, and depth was defined as the fraction of total T cells that were SARS-CoV-2-associated. Each spike-specific TCR was assigned to its reactive spike region and to a CD4 or CD8 class using the MIRA data. Log10-transformed breadth and depth values were compared by one-way ANOVA with Sidak's multiple comparisons tests. Here the immuneACCESS table is served through TCRdb, limited to in-frame sequences with V and J called. Missing clones are a known gap in these copies; in checked studies unresolved V genes cover under half, and the rest lacks a known reason. The V and J calls and clone size are taken from that table; D and trimming were inferred from the DNA. The sample profile shows tens of thousands of clones; about 90% of them were found once. The top ten clonotypes cover 1.3% of the sample.

The CDR3 runs 13 residues from the cysteine to the phenylalanine. The only DNA kept is the CDR3, 39 bases in frame from the first base. Looking up the germline V gene yields CDR1 SGHTA and CDR2 FQGTGA. Trimming takes 5 bases off V and 4 bases off J; junction bases not matched to a gene: 4. In light of the paper, this sample's time point label describes: about 28 days (+/-7) after the second vaccine dose. AZD1222 recipients whose second dose came at about 4 weeks and those whose second dose came at about 12 weeks were combined into one group, since spike-specific TCR depth and breadth did not differ between the two schedules. Vaccinee samples were obtained from the UK trials COV001 and COV002, which included a single-blind randomized controlled phase 2/3 trial of AZD1222 (ChAdOx1 nCoV-19) in healthy adults. Trial participant PBMC samples were collected at day 0 and day 28 after the second dose for TCRbeta chain sequencing.

Summary of the overall study and its limitations: Because no samples from the day 14 peak response were available, repertoires could be characterized only after the peak T cell response. Participants were mostly white British, with more females than males. The authors suggested clonal diversity may have been underestimated. In the small 56-69-year group, the increase in depth fell short of significance, most likely because of low power. After two AZD1222 doses, both the breadth and the depth of spike-specific TCRs were significantly higher than at day 0 and than in MenACWY recipients. Conclusions about previously exposed vaccinees were limited because only six AZD1222 recipients were SARS-CoV-2 seropositive at baseline. The whole spike protein was spanned by vaccine-associated CD4 TCRs, and dominant responses were seen in regions 160-218 and 743-854. Nearly half of unique spike-specific TCRs reportedly recognized epitopes outside regions mutated in the B.1.351 and B.1.1.7 variants.

The source is an adult who received the AZD1222 COVID-19 vaccine. Recombination connected TRBV7-3 to TRBJ1-1, and TRBD1 aligns with 7 junction nucleotides. Here the sequenced sample was peripheral blood, taken 28 days after the second AZD1222 dose. The CDR3 is CASSPHRGTEAFF. The nucleotides are TGTGCCAGCAGCCCCCACAGGGGCACTGAAGCTTTCTTT.